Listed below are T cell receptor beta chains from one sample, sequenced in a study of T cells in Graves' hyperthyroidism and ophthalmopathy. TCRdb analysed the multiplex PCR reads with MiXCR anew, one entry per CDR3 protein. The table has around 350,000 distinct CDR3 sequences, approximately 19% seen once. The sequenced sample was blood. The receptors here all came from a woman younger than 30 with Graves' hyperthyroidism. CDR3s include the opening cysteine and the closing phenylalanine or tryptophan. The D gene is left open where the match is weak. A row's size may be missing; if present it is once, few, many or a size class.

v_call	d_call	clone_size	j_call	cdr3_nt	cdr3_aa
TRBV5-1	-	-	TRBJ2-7	TGCGCCAGCAGCTTGTATCCTGATGTGCTAAACGAGCAGTACTTC	CASSLYPDVLNEQYF
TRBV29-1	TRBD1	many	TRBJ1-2	TGCAGCGTTCTGCGGACAGGGGGCGGGGGCGGCTACACCTTC	CSVLRTGGGGGYTF
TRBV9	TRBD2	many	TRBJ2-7	TGTGCCAGCAGCCTCGGACTAGCTTCAACCTACGAGCAGTACTTC	CASSLGLASTYEQYF
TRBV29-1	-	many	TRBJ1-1	TGCAGCGCTTTGGACGGGAACACTGAAGCTTTCTTT	CSALDGNTEAFF
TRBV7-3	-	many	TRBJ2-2	TGTGCCAGCAGCTCGGTCGGGGGGCAGACCGGGGAGCTGTTTTTT	CASSSVGGQTGELFF
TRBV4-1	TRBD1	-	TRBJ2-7	TGCGCCAGCAGCCAGGCGGACAGGGCCTACGAGCAGTACTTC	CASSQADRAYEQYF
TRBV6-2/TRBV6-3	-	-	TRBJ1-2	TGTGCCAGCAGTTGGGGCAGGGGAATCGACTCCTATGGCTACACCTTC	CASSWGRGIDSYGYTF
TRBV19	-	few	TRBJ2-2	TGTGCCAGCAGTACCTCCCCCCCGGGAAACCTTATCACCGGGGAGCTGTTTTTT	CASSTSPPGNLITGELFF
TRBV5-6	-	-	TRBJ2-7	TGTGCCAGCAGCCTTTGGGACCGCCGCTACGAGCAGTACTTC	CASSLWDRRYEQYF
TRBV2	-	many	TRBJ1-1	TGTGCCAGCAGTGGGTTTAGCTCGGTGAACACTGAAGCTTTCTTT	CASSGFSSVNTEAFF
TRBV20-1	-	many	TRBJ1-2	TGCAGTGCTAGAGTTACAGACTATGGCTACACCTTC	CSARVTDYGYTF
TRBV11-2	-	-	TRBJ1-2	TGTGCCAGCAGCCAGGCCCCGGGGCTAGGGGACTATGGCTACACCTTC	CASSQAPGLGDYGYTF
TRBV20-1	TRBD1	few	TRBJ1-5	TGCAGTGCCGAGGGACAGCTCCAAGAGGCCCAGCATTTT	CSAEGQLQEAQHF
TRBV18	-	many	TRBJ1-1	TGTGCCAGCTCACCGGGACGGGAGAACACTGAAGCTTTCTTT	CASSPGRENTEAFF
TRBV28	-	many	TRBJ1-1	TGTGCCAGCAGTTTCGGGTCGGAGGGGCGGAACACTGAAGCTTTCTTT	CASSFGSEGRNTEAFF
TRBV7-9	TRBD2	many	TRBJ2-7	TGTGCCAGCAGGAGACTAGCGGGGGACTACGAGCAGTACTTC	CASRRLAGDYEQYF
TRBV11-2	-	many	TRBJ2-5	TGTGCCAGCAGCCCGGAGGCCTCTAGCGTCCCCCAGTACTTC	CASSPEASSVPQYF
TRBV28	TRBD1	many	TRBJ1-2	TGTGCCAGCAGTCCCGGGACAGGGGGCTTCTATGGCTACACCTTC	CASSPGTGGFYGYTF
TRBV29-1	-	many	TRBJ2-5	TGCAGCACCCAGTCAAGGCAACTGAACCAAGAGACCCAGTACTTC	CSTQSRQLNQETQYF
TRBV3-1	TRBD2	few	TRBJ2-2	TGTGCCAGCAGCCCCGGGACTAGAAGCACCGGGGAGCTGTTTTTT	CASSPGTRSTGELFF